The 12 T cell receptor beta chains presented below share a single source sample, sequenced in a study of identical twins. TCRdb re-called the 5' RACE reads with MiXCR, one entry per CDR3 protein. The sample has 690,000 or so distinct CDR3 sequences, 6.1% seen once; the top ten hold 1.5% to 2%. The sequenced material came from naive T cells sorted from blood. The receptor source for this set is a young man in good health.

This clonotype was detected many times. The J gene is TRBJ2-2, the V gene TRBV4-1; D may match TRBD1 or TRBD2 (5 bases each). Trimming took off 1 base at V and 1 base at J, with 10 bases between the two ends. This CDR3 spans 16 amino acids. Germline V lookup: CDR1 MGHRA, CDR2 YSYEKL. The CDR3 here is CASSQVGTMNTGELFF. For the CDR3, the DNA is TGCGCCAGCAGCCAAGTTGGGACCATGAACACCGGGGAGCTGTTTTTT.

Ten or more counts support this clonotype. This rearrangement joins TRBV29-1 to TRBJ1-3; unclear D gene. This CDR3 comprises 12 residues. Germline V CDR1 and CDR2: SQVTM, ANQGSEA. This CDR3 is CSGSESGNTIYF. CDR3 DNA sequence: TGCAGTGGGTCGGAGTCTGGAAACACCATATATTTT. The entire variable domain, with the rest obtained from reference TRBV29-1 and TRBJ1-3, is as follows: SAVISQKPSRDICQRGTSLTIQCQVDSQVTMMFWYRQQPGQSLTLIATANQGSEATYESGFVIDKFPISRPNLTFSTLTVSNMSPEDSSIYLCSGSESGNTIYFGEGSWLTVV.

This clonotype was counted between two and nine times. The chain uses TRBV7-8 and TRBJ2-3; D gene uncertain. Trimming stripped 4 bases from V and 0 bases from J, with 8 bases between. The germline CDR1 and CDR2 sequences are SGHVS and FQNEAQ. This CDR3 region has 14 residues. The CDR3 reads CASSSLRSTDTQYF. In DNA form, the CDR3 reads TGTGCCAGCAGCTCCCTGCGGAGCACAGATACGCAGTATTTT.

This clonotype was seen many times. The rearrangement uses TRBV20-1 and TRBJ2-1, with 11 bases identical to TRBD1. CDR3 length: 16 residues. Germline V gene sequence: CDR1 DFQATT, CDR2 SNEGSKA (reference sequence). V was pared by 0 bases and J by 7 bases, with 8 bases of the junction left unmatched. As DNA, the CDR3 is TGCAGTGCTAGAGATTGGGACGGACAGGGGGCAAATGAGCAGTTCTTC. Protein product: CSARDWDGQGANEQFF.

This clonotype was seen more than once but under ten times. Here the CDR3 reads CASSLAGRVFREQYF. DNA of the CDR3: TGTGCCAGCAGCTTAGCGGGACGGGTCTTCCGCGAGCAGTACTTC. The chain uses TRBV7-9 and TRBJ2-7; D is tentatively TRBD1 or TRBD2 (5 bases each). This CDR3 is built from 15 residues. With 0 bases removed from V and 6 bases from J, the gap between germline ends came to 15 bases. The germline CDR1 and CDR2 sequences are SEHNR and FQNEAQ (reference sequence). The full variable domain, with the rest looked up from reference TRBV7-9 and TRBJ2-7, is DTGVSQNPRHKITKRGQNVTFRCDPISEHNRLYWYRQTLGQGPEFLTYFQNEAQLEKSRLLSDRFSAERPKGSFSTLEIQRTEQGDSAMYLCASSLAGRVFREQYFGPGTRLTVT.

This clonotype occurred a few times. The chain combines TRBV11-2 with TRBJ2-1; 8 nucleotides line up with TRBD2. The CDR3 consists of 16 residues. Germline V CDR1 and CDR2: SGHAT, FQNNGV. V was clipped by 4 bases and J by 8 bases; unmatched bases: 13. CDR3 in amino acids: CASSWGVGSGKDEQFF. The CDR3 DNA sequence: TGTGCCAGCAGCTGGGGGGTTGGTAGCGGGAAGGATGAGCAGTTCTTC.

Many counts were recorded for this clonotype. The gene calls are TRBV20-1 and TRBJ2-1; D not resolved. The CDR3 is 12 amino acids. Germline lookup yields CDR1 DFQATT and CDR2 SNEGSKA (reference sequence). Trimming removed 0 bases at V and 9 bases at J, with 9 bases between. The CDR3 DNA reads as TGCAGTGCTAGAGATCAAGTGGGTGAGCAGTTCTTC. Protein sequence: CSARDQVGEQFF.

Ten or more counts support this clonotype. The rearrangement joins TRBV12-3 or TRBV12-4 to TRBJ1-5, with D hard to call. Deletions cut 5 bases from V and 2 bases from J, with 16 bases between. CDR3 length: 16 amino acids. The CDR3 loop is CASSADGYGGNQPQHF. CDR3 in DNA: TGTGCCAGCAGTGCCGACGGTTATGGGGGCAATCAGCCCCAGCATTTT.

This clonotype was detected a few times. The V and J genes are TRBV18 and TRBJ1-4; no definite D call. Trimming left V 3 bases short and J 6 bases short, with 8 bases between. CDR1 is KGHSH, CDR2 LQKENI, per germline. The CDR3 extends over 13 amino acids. The DNA for the CDR3 is TGTGCCAGCTCACCCTTGGAGGATGAAAAACTGTTTTTT. Translated, it gives CASSPLEDEKLFF.

In its sample, this clonotype was seen many times. The chain combines TRBV11-2 with TRBJ2-7; 11 positions match TRBD2. Losses at the gene ends were 6 bases for V and 2 bases for J; bases not matched to a gene: 0. CDR3 length: 13 amino acids. Per germline, CDR1 SGHAT and CDR2 FQNNGV. The CDR3 loop is CASRLAGAYEQYF. The CDR3 DNA is TGTGCCAGCAGACTAGCGGGGGCCTACGAGCAGTACTTC.

This clonotype turned up a few times. The chain uses TRBV5-1 and TRBJ2-1; D is unclear. Germline V gene sequence: CDR1 SGHRS, CDR2 YFSETQ. The V end lost 2 bases, the J end lost 7 bases, and 13 bases lay between the germline ends. The CDR3 spans 14 residues. The CDR3 sequence is CASSFGAVWNEQFF. The CDR3 DNA reads as TGCGCCAGCAGCTTCGGTGCAGTCTGGAATGAGCAGTTCTTC. The variable domain in full, with the rest retrieved from reference TRBV5-1 and TRBJ2-1, is KAGVTQTPRYLIKTRGQQVTLSCSPISGHRSVSWYQQTPGQGLQFLFEYFSETQRNKGNFPGRFSGRQFSNSRSEMNVSTLELGDSALYLCASSFGAVWNEQFFGPGTRLTVL.

This clonotype was seen more than once but under ten times. The chain carries TRBV12-3 or TRBV12-4 and TRBJ1-1; D is undetermined. The CDR3 loop spans 14 amino acids. Trimming pared 2 bases from V and 4 bases from J, leaving 11 bases between. This CDR3 reads CASSLHRRGTEAFF. DNA of the CDR3: TGTGCCAGCAGTTTACATCGACGGGGCACTGAAGCTTTCTTT.